This is a list of T cell receptor beta chains from one sample in a study of CD8+CD57+ T cells in acquired aplastic anemia. Each CDR3 protein gets one entry after TCRdb re-called the reads with MiXCR. The profile covers around 200,000 distinct CDR3 sequences, with about 62% appearing a single time and about 60% taken by the ten largest. Material: sorted CD4+, CD8+, or CD8+CD57+ T cells (not recorded which) from PBMCs. These TCRs come from a human donor with aplastic anemia. Both conserved end residues are part of each CDR3. A D gene is named only where the DNA matches it firmly. Clone size appears in some rows only: once, few, many, or a class for an expanded clone.

CDR3aa,CDR3nt,len,j_gene,v_gene,abundance,d_gene
CASSWNQETQYF,TGCGCCAGCAGCTGGAACCAAGAGACCCAGTACTTC,12,TRBJ2-5,TRBV5-1,few,-
CASTLGTSSWETQYF,TGTGCCAGCACCCTTGGGACATCGTCATGGGAGACCCAGTACTTC,15,TRBJ2-5,TRBV9,-,-
CASSDRDNSPLHF,TGTGCCAGCAGTGACAGGGATAATTCACCCCTCCACTTT,13,TRBJ1-6,TRBV6-4,many,-
CASIPVEGTDTQYF,TGTGCCAGCATTCCGGTCGAGGGCACAGATACGCAGTATTTT,14,TRBJ2-3,TRBV9,-,-
CASSLGGRETQYF,TGTGCCAGCAGCTTAGGAGGAAGAGAGACCCAGTACTTC,13,TRBJ2-5,TRBV7-9,many,-
CASSVWDSKDTQYF,TGTGCCAGCAGCGTATGGGACTCCAAGGATACGCAGTATTTT,14,TRBJ2-3,TRBV9,once,-
CSARDRRREYEQYF,TGCAGTGCTAGAGATCGGCGGCGGGAGTATGAGCAGTACTTC,14,TRBJ2-7,TRBV20-1,many,TRBD2
CASSQQGGGEQYF,TGTGCCAGCAGCCAGCAGGGAGGGGGCGAGCAGTACTTC,13,TRBJ2-7,TRBV7-2,-,-
CASSIWGVTQPQHF,TGTGCCAGTAGTATTTGGGGGGTTACTCAGCCCCAGCATTTT,14,TRBJ1-5,TRBV19,few,-
CATSREGIATSYEQYF,TGTGCCACCAGCAGAGAGGGAATAGCTACGTCCTACGAGCAGTACTTC,16,TRBJ2-7,TRBV15,few,-